The clone carrying this T cell receptor (beta chain) was seen repeatedly, ten times or more. With iRepertoire HTBI primers and Arm-PCR of CDR3 regions, TCR beta libraries were built. TCRdb redid the calling of the multiplex PCR reads with MiXCR, one entry per CDR3 protein. In the table there are about 430,000 distinct CDR3 sequences, around 20% of which are singletons. The sample originates from a study of regulatory T cells in long-lasting Graves disease. Regarding time point: persistent/refractory GD, antithyroid drugs over 5 years with positive TRAb. Researchers made the TCR library from RNA that was extracted from PBMCs. A blood draw put 8.5 to 10 milliliters of peripheral blood into EDTA tubes. This sequence was found in a female donor with Graves disease. The material was peripheral blood mononuclear cells (PBMCs), obtained when the disease was refractory, from a patient treated with antithyroid drugs.

The DNA of the CDR3 is TGTGCCAGCAGTAGTCTGACAGGGGGCGCAGAGACCCAGTACTTC. Translation: CASSSLTGGAETQYF. V gene TRBV28 combines with J gene TRBJ2-5; the match to TRBD1 covers 10 bases. J lost 4 bases, V lost 5 bases, and 7 bases had no gene match. This CDR3 spans 15 amino acids. Germline CDR1 and CDR2: MDHEN and SYDVKM.